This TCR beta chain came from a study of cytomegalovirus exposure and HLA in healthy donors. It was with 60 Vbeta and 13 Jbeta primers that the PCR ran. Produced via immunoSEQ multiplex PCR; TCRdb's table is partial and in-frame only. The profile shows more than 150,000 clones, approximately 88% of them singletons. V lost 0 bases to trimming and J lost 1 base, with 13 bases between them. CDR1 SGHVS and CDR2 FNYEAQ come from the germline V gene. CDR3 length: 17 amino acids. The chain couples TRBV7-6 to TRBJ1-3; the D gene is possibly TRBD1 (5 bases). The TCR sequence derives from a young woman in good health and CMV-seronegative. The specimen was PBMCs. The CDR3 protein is CASSLASPTGSGNTIYF. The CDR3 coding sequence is TGTGCCAGCAGCTTAGCCTCTCCTACAGGATCTGGAAACACCATATATTTT.